This T cell receptor beta chain was documented in a study of Ad26.COV2.S vaccination and SARS-CoV-2 variants. As for the study in general: Ad26.COV2.S shots went into the muscle once or twice, 56 days apart.

Described treatment: around 19 received Ad26.COV2.S at low or high dose, single or two shots; 5 received placebo; per-sample allocation not given. Vaccine and placebo recipients were sampled on day 63 after the first injection. TCRdb's table, derived via immunoSEQ multiplex PCR, lists solely in-frame clones and lacks some. The repertoire includes approximately 410,000 clones, about nine tenths of them detected once, and around 1.8% sits in the top ten. The germline V gene has CDR1 ENHRY and CDR2 SYGVKD. CDR3 length: 14 residues. With 6 bases removed from V and 0 bases from J, the gap between germline ends came to 11 bases.

The V call is TRBV10-3, the J call TRBJ1-1; D not certain. This sequence originates from a person between 18 and 59 years old who received the Ad26.COV2.S COVID-19 vaccine or a placebo. The source was peripheral blood, collected in a trial of Ad26.COV2.S vaccine versus placebo. The CDR3 coding sequence is TGTGCCATCAGGTCTGGGGTGATGAACACTGAAGCTTTCTTT. This encodes CAIRSGVMNTEAFF.